Below are 31 T cell receptor beta chains sequenced from a single sample in a study of OX40 agonist ivuxolimab in advanced cancers. Profiling relied on immunoSEQ multiplex PCR, and the TCRdb table lists in-frame clones only, not all of them. The sample lists fewer than 90,000 clones, about 90% occurring once. The sequenced sample was CD4+ or CD8+ T cells sorted from blood, obtained in a trial of the OX40 agonist ivuxolimab. These receptors came from an adult with an advanced solid tumor such as melanoma, head and neck, liver or kidney cancer.

J is TRBJ1-2 and V is TRBV28; D gene uncertain. Trimming removed 2 bases from V and 3 bases from J, with 10 bases in between. Per the germline V gene, CDR1 is MDHEN and CDR2 is SYDVKM. The CDR3 has 14 amino acids. CDR3 region: CASSLTGFDYGYTF. DNA of the CDR3: TGTGCCAGCAGTTTAACGGGGTTCGACTATGGCTACACCTTC.

This clone came up once. The chain joins TRBV5-4 to TRBJ2-3; no clear D gene. Germline CDR1 is SGHNT and CDR2 is YYREEE (reference sequence). The length of the CDR3 is 15 residues. V was trimmed by 0 bases and J by 0 bases, leaving 8 bases between them. The CDR3 DNA is TGTGCCAGCAGCTTGGCTGAGAGAAGCACAGATACGCAGTATTTT. It translates to CASSLAERSTDTQYF.

This sequence joins TRBV19 and TRBJ2-5; D unclear. Deletions cut 6 bases from V and 4 bases from J, with 12 bases between. The germline gives CDR1 LNHDA, CDR2 SQIVND (reference sequence). This CDR3 has 13 residues. The CDR3 sequence is CASRGWMRETQYF. The CDR3 bases are TGTGCCAGTAGAGGCTGGATGAGAGAGACCCAGTACTTC.

Here the CDR3 reads CASSLQGISTDTQYF. DNA for the CDR3: TGTGCCAGCTCCCTGCAGGGGATTAGCACAGATACGCAGTATTTT. The gene calls are TRBV18 and TRBJ2-3, with a tentative D call TRBD1 (6 bases). Germline loops: CDR1 KGHSH, CDR2 LQKENI. V dropped 6 bases and J dropped 0 bases, with 13 bases sitting between them. CDR3 length equals 15 residues.

V usage is TRBV28 and J usage is TRBJ2-1; 16 nucleotides match TRBD2. Germline values: CDR1 MDHEN, CDR2 SYDVKM. The CDR3 loop spans 15 amino acids. With V trimmed by 5 bases and J by 9 bases, 4 bases remained unmatched. The CDR3 reads CASSAGTSGRVEQFF. The CDR3 DNA reads as TGTGCCAGCAGTGCCGGGACTAGCGGGAGGGTTGAGCAGTTCTTC.

This clone was observed a single time. This chain uses TRBV19 with TRBJ2-3; D may match TRBD1 or TRBD2 (6 bases each). Looked up from germline, CDR1 is LNHDA and CDR2 is SQIVND (reference sequence). Trimming cost V 3 bases and J 3 bases, with 16 bases left between them. The CDR3 has 16 amino acids. The CDR3 reads CASSIRRGSGTDTQYF. CDR3 DNA sequence: TGTGCCAGTAGTATTAGGAGGGGGAGTGGGACAGATACGCAGTATTTT.

This chain joins TRBV9 and TRBJ1-4; possibly TRBD1 for D (6 bases). V gave up 2 bases and J gave up 0 bases, with 8 bases separating them. Germline-derived CDR1 and CDR2 are SGDLS and YYNGEE. There are 15 residues in the CDR3. The CDR3 region is CASSVGGPTNEKLFF. The CDR3 coding sequence is TGTGCCAGCAGCGTTGGGGGGCCAACTAATGAAAAACTGTTTTTT.

The rearrangement uses TRBV30 and TRBJ2-7; tentatively, D is TRBD1 (6 bases). This CDR3 comprises 13 residues. CDR1 GTSNPN and CDR2 SVGIG come from the germline V gene (reference sequence). V was trimmed by 5 bases and J by 1 base, leaving 12 bases between them. CDR3 in amino acids: CAWGRDTSYEQYF. The CDR3 DNA follows: TGTGCCTGGGGTAGGGACACATCCTACGAGCAGTACTTC.

The chain is built from TRBV7-6 and TRBJ2-1; TRBD2 matches 15 bases. Germline CDR1 SGHVS, CDR2 FNYEAQ. V gave up 6 bases and J gave up 9 bases; unmatched junction bases: 6. This CDR3 spans 15 amino acids. The CDR3 DNA reads as TGTGCCAGCAGTCGCGGACTAGCGGGAGGGCGTGAGCAGTTCTTC. Residues: CASSRGLAGGREQFF.

This clone showed up just a few times. The rearrangement joins TRBV28 to TRBJ1-2, with unresolved D. Trimming shortened V by 7 bases and J by 6 bases, and 21 bases separated the two germline ends. This CDR3 comprises 15 residues. Germline V gene sequence: CDR1 MDHEN, CDR2 SYDVKM. CDR3 sequence reads: CASTLVPRLQNGYTF. As DNA, the CDR3 is TGTGCCAGCACCTTAGTGCCGCGACTTCAGAATGGCTACACCTTC.

The V call is TRBV6-5, the J call TRBJ1-2, with 8 bases lining up with TRBD1. Germline V CDR1 and CDR2: MNHEY, SVGAGI. The junction had 4 bases not matched to a gene; V was cut back by 0 bases and J by 4 bases. The CDR3 extends over 15 amino acids. Here the CDR3 DNA reads TGTGCCAGCAGTTACTCCGACAGGGGAACCTATGGCTACACCTTC. Its protein product is CASSYSDRGTYGYTF.

The rearrangement uses TRBV5-4 and TRBJ2-1; TRBD1 matches at 9 bases. CDR3 length equals 15 residues. Germline-derived CDR1 and CDR2 are SGHNT and YYREEE (reference sequence). The junction had 10 bases not matched to a gene; V was cut back by 5 bases and J by 7 bases. The CDR3 spells CASSPGTGMSNEQFF. The CDR3 nucleotides read TGTGCCAGCAGTCCCGGGACAGGGATGTCAAATGAGCAGTTCTTC.

V and J are TRBV11-3 and TRBJ2-1, with 11 bases fitting TRBD2. There are 15 residues in the CDR3. Germline V gene data show CDR1 as SGHNT and CDR2 as YENEEA. Trimming removed 1 base from V and 15 bases from J; junction bases left unmatched: 11. The CDR3 spells CASSLVRLAGPTGFF. CDR3 DNA sequence: TGTGCCAGCAGCTTAGTGAGACTAGCGGGACCGACGGGGTTCTTC.

This rearrangement joins TRBV5-1 to TRBJ2-2; no clear D. Germline loops: CDR1 SGHRS, CDR2 YFSETQ. This CDR3 spans 12 amino acids. V was clipped by 4 bases and J by 1 base, with 2 bases between them. CDR3 DNA sequence: TGCGCCAGCAGCCAGAACACCGGGGAGCTGTTTTTT. This translates into CASSQNTGELFF.

A note on this clone: The CDR3 end shows no conserved phenylalanine or tryptophan, and so a read error is likely. This rearrangement joins TRBV9 to TRBJ2-7, with 9 nucleotides matching TRBD2. This CDR3 is 15 amino acids long. The germline V gene encodes CDR1 SGDLS and CDR2 YYNGEE. The V segment lost 4 bases and the J segment 1 base; nucleotides outside the gene matches: 6. CDR3 sequence (DNA): TGTGCCAGCAGCCCCCGACTAGCGGATTCCTACGAGCAGTACCTC. Translated: CASSPRLADSYEQYL.

The rearrangement uses TRBV28 and TRBJ2-3; 11 nucleotides match TRBD2. The CDR3 loop spans 18 amino acids. Germline V lookup: CDR1 MDHEN, CDR2 SYDVKM. Losses at the gene ends were 5 bases for V and 3 bases for J; bases not matched to a gene: 13. This CDR3 reads CASSPSGTSGHMTDTQYF. The CDR3, as DNA: TGTGCCAGCAGTCCATCCGGGACTAGCGGACATATGACAGATACGCAGTATTTT.

The J gene is TRBJ2-5, the V gene TRBV5-3; 8 nucleotides agree with TRBD2. TRBJ2-7 matches the DNA end more closely, so the J call is doubtful. TRBV5-3 is placed among ORFs of uncertain function. The CDR3 extends over 20 amino acids. The CDR3 is CARSLVPPGLGALISYEQYF. CDR3 bases: TGTGCCAGAAGCTTGGTGCCCCCGGGACTAGGCGCCCTGATTTCCTACGAGCAGTACTTC.

This clone has just one count. The rearrangement uses TRBV7-9 and TRBJ1-1, with D perhaps matching TRBD1 (5 bases). Trimming pared 7 bases from V and 0 bases from J, leaving 15 bases between. Germline values: CDR1 SEHNR, CDR2 FQNEAQ (reference sequence). The CDR3 loop spans 15 amino acids. This CDR3 is CASIQGPPVNTEAFF. CDR3 nucleotides: TGTGCCAGCATCCAGGGACCGCCAGTGAACACTGAAGCTTTCTTT. Based on the CDR3 plus reference TRBV7-9 and TRBJ1-1, the full variable domain is DTGVSQNPRHKITKRGQNVTFRCDPISEHNRLYWYRQTLGQGPEFLTYFQNEAQLEKSRLLSDRFSAERPKGSFSTLEIQRTEQGDSAMYLCASIQGPPVNTEAFFGQGTRLTVV.

This chain links TRBV7-6 with TRBJ1-3, with D perhaps matching TRBD1 (5 bases). Germline V gene sequence: CDR1 SGHVS, CDR2 FNYEAQ. Trimming left V 5 bases short and J 0 bases short, with 11 bases between. The CDR3 contains 15 residues. The CDR3 spells CASSTTAVSGNTIYF. The DNA for the CDR3 is TGTGCCAGCAGCACGACAGCGGTCTCTGGAAACACCATATATTTT.

The chain joins TRBV16 to TRBJ2-3; no clear D gene. Trimming left V 0 bases short and J 11 bases short, with 15 bases between. CDR3 length: 14 amino acids. Germline lookup yields CDR1 KGHSY and CDR2 FQNENV. CDR3 DNA sequence: TGTGCCAGCAGCCAATCCCGCCAGACTCCCCTGCAGTATTTT. This encodes CASSQSRQTPLQYF. Looking up the rest from reference TRBV16 and TRBJ2-3 gives the full variable domain: GEEVAQTPKHLVRGEGQKAKLYCAPIKGHSYVFWYQQVLKNEFKFLISFQNENVFDETGMPKERFSAKCLPNSPCSLEIQATKLEDSAVYFCASSQSRQTPLQYFGPGTRLTVL.

The CDR3 bases are TGCGCCAGCAGCCAATCGGTAGGGTCCGGAAACACCATATATTTT. This translates into CASSQSVGSGNTIYF. This sequence joins TRBV4-3 and TRBJ1-3; no firm D call. Germline V CDR1 and CDR2: LGHNA, YSLEER. Trimming removed 2 bases from V and 4 bases from J, with 12 bases in between. The CDR3 loop spans 15 amino acids.

The chain combines TRBV5-1 with TRBJ1-6; D unclear. This CDR3 is built from 14 residues. Germline-derived CDR1 and CDR2 are SGHRS and YFSETQ. V was trimmed by 7 bases and J by 7 bases, leaving 15 bases between them. The CDR3 spells CASSRAGNNSPLHF. CDR3 DNA sequence: TGCGCCAGCTCAAGGGCAGGCAACAATTCACCCCTCCACTTT.

The chain joins TRBV5-1 to TRBJ2-1; possible D gene TRBD2, 5 bases. Trimming cost V 5 bases and J 5 bases, with 11 bases left between them. This CDR3 spans 13 amino acids. CDR1 is SGHRS, CDR2 YFSETQ, per germline. In DNA form, the CDR3 reads TGCGCCAGCAGTGGAGCGGCGGACAATGAGCAGTTCTTC. Its translation is CASSGAADNEQFF.

This clone was observed once. V and J are TRBV5-5 and TRBJ1-3, with D tentatively TRBD1 (5 bases). The length of the CDR3 is 15 residues. The germline V gene encodes CDR1 SGHKS and CDR2 YYEKEE (reference sequence). The V and J ends lost 0 bases and 4 bases respectively, with 11 bases between them. Here the CDR3 DNA reads TGTGCCAGCAGCTTGGGGGCAGGGTACGGAAACACCATATATTTT. It encodes CASSLGAGYGNTIYF.

This clone appeared a single time. The chain recombines TRBV9 with TRBJ2-3, with 8 bases lining up with TRBD2. Germline values: CDR1 SGDLS, CDR2 YYNGEE. J was trimmed by 4 bases and V by 1 base; bases with no gene match: 5. The CDR3 extends over 15 amino acids. CDR3 region: CASSVSGSGPDTQYF. The DNA of the CDR3 is TGTGCCAGCAGCGTAAGCGGGAGTGGTCCAGATACGCAGTATTTT.

The chain links TRBV5-1 to TRBJ2-7; 7 bases match TRBD2. The CDR3 has 14 amino acids. V shed 4 bases and J 4 bases; nucleotides not matched to a gene: 8. Germline CDR1 and CDR2: SGHRS and YFSETQ. The CDR3 loop reads CASSEPSGTYEQYF. CDR3 DNA: TGCGCCAGCAGCGAGCCTAGCGGAACTTACGAGCAGTACTTC.

This chain links TRBV9 with TRBJ1-3; unclear D gene. CDR3 length: 16 amino acids. CDR1 SGDLS and CDR2 YYNGEE come from the germline V gene. V dropped 0 bases and J dropped 0 bases, with 10 bases sitting between them. The CDR3 sequence is CASSVDSIGSGNTIYF. The CDR3 region has the DNA TGTGCCAGCAGCGTAGATAGTATTGGCTCTGGAAACACCATATATTTT.

CDR3: CASSIRPQDYGYTF. For the CDR3, the DNA is TGTGCCAGTAGTATTCGCCCTCAAGACTATGGCTACACCTTC. The chain carries TRBV19 and TRBJ1-2, with unresolved D. The CDR3 is 14 residues long. The germline V gene has CDR1 LNHDA and CDR2 SQIVND (reference sequence). Between the trimmed V and J ends, which lost 3 bases and 3 bases, there was a span of 11 bases.

The genes are TRBV10-3 and TRBJ2-7, with TRBD2 identical over 10 bases. V shed 5 bases, J shed 0 bases, and the junction held 7 bases outside the gene matches. The CDR3 has 16 residues. CDR1 and CDR2 from the germline V gene are ENHRY and SYGVKD. The CDR3 DNA is TGTGCCATCAGTTCGGGGGCTAGCGGGAGCTCCTACGAGCAGTACTTC. It encodes CAISSGASGSSYEQYF.

This chain links TRBV5-1 with TRBJ2-7; no firm D call. Germline V gene lookup returns CDR1 SGHRS and CDR2 YFSETQ. V lost 0 bases to trimming and J lost 0 bases, with 7 bases between them. CDR3 length: 14 residues. CDR3 coding DNA: TGCGCCAGCAGCTTGGCTGAGAACTCCTACGAGCAGTACTTC. Residues: CASSLAENSYEQYF.

This clone was picked up many times. V and J are TRBV5-5 and TRBJ2-7, with 13 bases aligning to TRBD2. The germline gives CDR1 SGHKS, CDR2 YYEKEE (reference sequence). V gave up 4 bases and J gave up 2 bases; unmatched junction bases: 3. CDR3 length: 15 residues. CDR3 sequence reads: CASSAGTSGTYEQYF. The DNA of the CDR3 is TGTGCCAGCAGCGCCGGGACTAGCGGGACCTACGAGCAGTACTTC.